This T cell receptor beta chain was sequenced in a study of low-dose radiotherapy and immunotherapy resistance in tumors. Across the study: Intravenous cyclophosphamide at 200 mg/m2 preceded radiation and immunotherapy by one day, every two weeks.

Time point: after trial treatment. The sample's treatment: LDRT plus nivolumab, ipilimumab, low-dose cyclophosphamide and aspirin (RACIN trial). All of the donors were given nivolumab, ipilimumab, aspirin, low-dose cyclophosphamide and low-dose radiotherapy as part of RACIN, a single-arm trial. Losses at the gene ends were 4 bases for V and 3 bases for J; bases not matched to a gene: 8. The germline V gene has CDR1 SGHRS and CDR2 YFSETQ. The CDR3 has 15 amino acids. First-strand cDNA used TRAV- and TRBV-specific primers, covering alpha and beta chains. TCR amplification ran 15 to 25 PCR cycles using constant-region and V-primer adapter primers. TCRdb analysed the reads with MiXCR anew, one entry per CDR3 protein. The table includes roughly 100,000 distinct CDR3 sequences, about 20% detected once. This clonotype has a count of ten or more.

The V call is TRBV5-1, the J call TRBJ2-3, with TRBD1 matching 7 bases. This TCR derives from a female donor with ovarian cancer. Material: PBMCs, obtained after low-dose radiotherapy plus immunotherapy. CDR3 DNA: TGCGCCAGCAGCCGGAGCGGCAGGGGGACAGATACGCAGTATTTT. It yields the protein CASSRSGRGTDTQYF.